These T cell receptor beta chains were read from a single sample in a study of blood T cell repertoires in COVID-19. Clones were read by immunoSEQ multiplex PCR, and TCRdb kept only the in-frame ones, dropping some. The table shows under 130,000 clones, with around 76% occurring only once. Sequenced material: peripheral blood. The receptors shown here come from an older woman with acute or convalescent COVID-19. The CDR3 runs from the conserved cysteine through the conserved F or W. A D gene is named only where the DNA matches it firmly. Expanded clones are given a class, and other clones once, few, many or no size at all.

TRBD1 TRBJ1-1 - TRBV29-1 CSTFGGGGFTEAFF TGCAGCACCTTTGGAGGGGGCGGATTTACTGAAGCTTTCTTT
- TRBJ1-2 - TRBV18 CASSPRQASLYGYTF TGTGCCAGCTCACCCAGACAGGCTTCTCTCTATGGCTACACCTTC
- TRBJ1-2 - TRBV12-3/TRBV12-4 CASSLNRVDGYTF TGTGCCAGCAGTTTAAACAGGGTAGATGGCTACACCTTC
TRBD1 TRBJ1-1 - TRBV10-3 CAISGDRALNTEAFF TGTGCCATCAGTGGTGACAGGGCCTTGAACACTGAAGCTTTCTTT
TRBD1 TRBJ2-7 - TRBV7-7 CASSLAAGGTYEQYF TGTGCCAGCAGCTTAGCCGCAGGGGGAACGTACGAGCAGTACTTC
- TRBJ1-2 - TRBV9 CASSVGWSGNYGYTF TGTGCCAGCAGCGTAGGTTGGTCAGGAAACTATGGCTACACCTTC
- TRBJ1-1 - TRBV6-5 CASSYFRGGNTEAFF TGTGCCAGCAGTTACTTTAGGGGAGGGAACACTGAAGCTTTCTTT
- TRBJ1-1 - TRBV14 CASSQDTSAGGLRTEAFF -
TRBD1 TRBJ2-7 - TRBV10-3 CAISGGTGRRAEQYF TGTGCCATCAGTGGCGGGACAGGGAGGAGAGCCGAGCAGTACTTC
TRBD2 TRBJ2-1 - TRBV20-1 CSASAPSGGYNEQFF TGCAGTGCCAGTGCGCCTAGCGGGGGGTACAATGAGCAGTTCTTC
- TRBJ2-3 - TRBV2 CASRERQGKVGTDTQYF TGTGCCAGCAGGGAGAGGCAGGGTAAGGTCGGCACAGATACGCAGTATTTT
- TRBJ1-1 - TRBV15 CATSRAQGKEAFF TGTGCCACCAGCAGAGCCCAGGGGAAAGAAGCTTTCTTT
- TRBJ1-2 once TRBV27 CASSLSTSRGFGYTF TGTGCCAGCAGTTTATCAACCTCGCGGGGTTTTGGCTACACCTTC
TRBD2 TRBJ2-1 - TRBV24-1 CATSDFRAGASYNEQFF TGTGCCACCAGTGATTTTAGAGCGGGGGCCTCCTACAATGAGCAGTTCTTC
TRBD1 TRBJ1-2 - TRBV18 CASSLGQEPYGYTF TGTGCCAGCTCCCTAGGACAGGAGCCCTATGGCTACACCTTC
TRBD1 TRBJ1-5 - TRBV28 CASGQGGSSNQPQHF TGTGCCAGCGGGCAGGGGGGTAGTAGCAATCAGCCCCAGCATTTT
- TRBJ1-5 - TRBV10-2 CASSNSRELSNQPQHF TGCGCCAGCAGTAATAGCAGGGAATTAAGTAATCAGCCCCAGCATTTT
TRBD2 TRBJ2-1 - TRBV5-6 CASSGVTSRNNEQFF TGTGCCAGCAGCGGTGTGACTAGCAGAAACAATGAGCAGTTCTTC
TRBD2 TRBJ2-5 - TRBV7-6 CASSFGAGGPQETQYF TGTGCCAGCAGCTTTGGGGCGGGGGGCCCACAAGAGACCCAGTACTTC
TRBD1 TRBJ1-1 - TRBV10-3 CAISPPGQGNTEAFF TGTGCCATCAGCCCCCCGGGACAGGGGAACACTGAAGCTTTCTTT
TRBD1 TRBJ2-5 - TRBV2 CASSDPRDSFQETQYF TGTGCCAGCAGTGACCCCCGGGACAGTTTTCAAGAGACCCAGTACTTC
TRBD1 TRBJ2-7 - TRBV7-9 CASSLGPGQGSYEQYF TGTGCCAGCAGCTTAGGCCCGGGACAGGGGTCCTACGAGCAGTACTTC
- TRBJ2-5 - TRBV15 CATSLETTTQYF TGTGCCACCAGCCTGGAGACGACGACCCAGTACTTC
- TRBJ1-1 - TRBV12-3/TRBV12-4 CASSWPNTEAFF TGTGCCAGCAGTTGGCCGAACACTGAAGCTTTCTTT
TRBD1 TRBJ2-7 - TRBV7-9 CASSLGTGGLEQYF TGTGCCAGCAGCTTAGGGACAGGGGGCCTCGAGCAGTACTTC
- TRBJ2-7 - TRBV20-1 CSAYRDYEQYF TGCAGTGCATACAGGGACTACGAGCAGTACTTC
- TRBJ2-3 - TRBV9 CASSVVSGWDTQYF TGTGCCAGCAGCGTAGTGAGCGGATGGGATACGCAGTATTTT
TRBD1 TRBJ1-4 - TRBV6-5 CASSLRQGHWEKLFF TGTGCCAGCAGTCTGCGACAGGGTCATTGGGAAAAACTGTTTTTT
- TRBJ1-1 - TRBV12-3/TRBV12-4 CASSFAGNTEAFF TGTGCCAGCAGTTTTGCAGGAAACACTGAAGCTTTCTTT
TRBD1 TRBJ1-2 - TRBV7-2 CASSFGQGARGYTF TGTGCCAGCAGCTTCGGGCAGGGGGCAAGGGGCTACACCTTC
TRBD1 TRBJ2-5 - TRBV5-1 CASSWDSAPQETQYF TGCGCCAGCAGTTGGGACAGCGCGCCCCAAGAGACCCAGTACTTC
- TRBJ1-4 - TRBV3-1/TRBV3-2 CASSPTGLSAEKLFF TGTGCCAGCAGCCCTACGGGACTTTCGGCTGAAAAACTGTTTTTT
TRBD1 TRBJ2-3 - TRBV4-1 CASSQDARDRGATDTQYF TGCGCCAGCAGCCAAGATGCCCGGGACAGGGGAGCCACAGATACGCAGTATTTT
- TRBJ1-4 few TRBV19 CASKTAVRTNEKLFF TGTGCCAGTAAGACAGCAGTGCGGACTAATGAAAAACTGTTTTTT
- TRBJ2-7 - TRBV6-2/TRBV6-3 CASSLPGSDEQYF TGTGCCAGCAGTTTACCAGGTTCCGACGAGCAGTACTTC
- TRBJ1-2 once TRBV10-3 CAISEDRTHGYTF TGTGCCATCAGTGAGGACAGGACCCATGGCTACACCTTC
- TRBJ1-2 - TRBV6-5 CASREGMRGYTF TGTGCCAGCAGGGAGGGAATGAGAGGCTACACCTTC
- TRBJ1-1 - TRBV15 CATSRGNEGAEAFF TGTGCCACCAGCAGAGGGAATGAAGGGGCTGAAGCTTTCTTT
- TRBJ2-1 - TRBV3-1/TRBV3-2 CASSPEWGAYNEQFF TGTGCCAGCAGCCCAGAGTGGGGGGCCTACAATGAGCAGTTCTTC
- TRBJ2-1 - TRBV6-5 CASRGRGLGEQFF TGTGCCAGCAGAGGCAGGGGCCTAGGTGAGCAGTTCTTC
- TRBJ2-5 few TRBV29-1 CSVFQVLPQETQYF TGCAGCGTTTTTCAGGTCCTTCCCCAAGAGACCCAGTACTTC
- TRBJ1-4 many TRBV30 CAWRGGKPNEKLFF TGTGCCTGGAGGGGGGGGAAACCTAATGAAAAACTGTTTTTT